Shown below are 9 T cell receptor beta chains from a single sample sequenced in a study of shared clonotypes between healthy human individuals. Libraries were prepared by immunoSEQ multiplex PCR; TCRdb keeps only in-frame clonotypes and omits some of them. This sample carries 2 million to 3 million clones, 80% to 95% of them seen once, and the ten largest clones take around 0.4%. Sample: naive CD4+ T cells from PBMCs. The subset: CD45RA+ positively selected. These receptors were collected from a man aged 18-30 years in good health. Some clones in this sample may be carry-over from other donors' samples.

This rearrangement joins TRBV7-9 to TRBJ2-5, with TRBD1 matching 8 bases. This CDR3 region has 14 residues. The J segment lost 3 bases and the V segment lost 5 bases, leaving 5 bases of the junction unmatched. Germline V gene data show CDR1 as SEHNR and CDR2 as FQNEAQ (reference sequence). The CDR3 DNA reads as TGTGCCAGCAGCCCGCCGGGACAGGAAGAGACCCAGTACTTC. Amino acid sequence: CASSPPGQEETQYF. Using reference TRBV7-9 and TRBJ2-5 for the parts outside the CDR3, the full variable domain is DTGVSQNPRHKITKRGQNVTFRCDPISEHNRLYWYRQTLGQGPEFLTYFQNEAQLEKSRLLSDRFSAERPKGSFSTLEIQRTEQGDSAMYLCASSPPGQEETQYFGPGTRLLVL.

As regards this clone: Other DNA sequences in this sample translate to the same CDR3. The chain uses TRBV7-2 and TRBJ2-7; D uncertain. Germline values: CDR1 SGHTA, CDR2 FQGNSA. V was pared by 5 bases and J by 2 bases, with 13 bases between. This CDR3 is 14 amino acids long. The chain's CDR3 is CASSPRTGTYEQYF. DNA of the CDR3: TGTGCCAGCAGCCCCAGGACCGGAACCTACGAGCAGTACTTC.

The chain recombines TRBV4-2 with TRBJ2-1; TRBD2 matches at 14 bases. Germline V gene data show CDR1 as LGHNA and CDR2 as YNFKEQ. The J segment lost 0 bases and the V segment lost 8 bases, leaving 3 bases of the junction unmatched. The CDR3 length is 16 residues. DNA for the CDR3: TGTGCCAGCCTCGGGACTAGCGGGAGCTCCTACAATGAGCAGTTCTTC. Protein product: CASLGTSGSSYNEQFF.

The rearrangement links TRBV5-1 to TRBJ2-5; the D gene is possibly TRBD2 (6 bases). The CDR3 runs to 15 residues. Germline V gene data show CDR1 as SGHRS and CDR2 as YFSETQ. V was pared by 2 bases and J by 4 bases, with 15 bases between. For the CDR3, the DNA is TGCGCCAGCAGCTTCCTTACCGGGAGTCCAGAGACCCAGTACTTC. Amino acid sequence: CASSFLTGSPETQYF.

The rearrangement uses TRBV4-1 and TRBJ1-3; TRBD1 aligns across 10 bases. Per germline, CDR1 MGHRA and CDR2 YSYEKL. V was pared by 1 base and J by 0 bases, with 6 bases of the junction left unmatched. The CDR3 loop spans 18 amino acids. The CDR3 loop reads CASSQGGQGKISGNTIYF. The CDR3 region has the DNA TGCGCCAGCAGCCAAGGGGGACAGGGGAAAATCTCTGGAAACACCATATATTTT.

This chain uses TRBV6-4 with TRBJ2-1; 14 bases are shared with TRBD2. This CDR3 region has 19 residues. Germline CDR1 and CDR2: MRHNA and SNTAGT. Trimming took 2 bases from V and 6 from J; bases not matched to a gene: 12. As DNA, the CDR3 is TGTGCCAGCAGTGACCCACCCGGGACTAGCGGGAGTACGGTCAATGAGCAGTTCTTC. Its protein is CASSDPPGTSGSTVNEQFF.

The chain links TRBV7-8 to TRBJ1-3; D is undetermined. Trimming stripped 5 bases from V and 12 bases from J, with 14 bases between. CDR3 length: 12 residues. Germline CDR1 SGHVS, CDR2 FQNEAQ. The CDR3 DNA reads TGTGCCAGCAGCCTATCCCGAGGAGTCATATATTTT. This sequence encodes CASSLSRGVIYF.

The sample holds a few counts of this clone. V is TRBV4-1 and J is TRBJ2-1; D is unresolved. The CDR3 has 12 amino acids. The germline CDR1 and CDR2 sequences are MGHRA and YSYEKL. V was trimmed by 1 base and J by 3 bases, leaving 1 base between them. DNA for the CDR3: TGCGCCAGCAGCCAAGTCTACAATGAGCAGTTCTTC. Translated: CASSQVYNEQFF.

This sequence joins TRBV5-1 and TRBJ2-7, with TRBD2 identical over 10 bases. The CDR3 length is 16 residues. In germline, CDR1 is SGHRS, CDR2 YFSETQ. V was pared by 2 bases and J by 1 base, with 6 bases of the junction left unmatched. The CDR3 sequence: CASSFGTSVVSYEQYF. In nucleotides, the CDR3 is TGCGCCAGCAGCTTTGGGACTAGCGTTGTGTCCTACGAGCAGTACTTC.